These 25 T cell receptor beta chains were sequenced from one sample in a study of vaccination effects on CD4 cells after COVID-19. After expansion with viral peptide pools in the ViraFEST assay, antigen-specific CD4+ T cells were sequenced. Cells that had been cultured for 10 days were the source of isolated CD4+ T cells. This individual tested PCR-positive for SARS-CoV-2 infection between March and December 2020. The antigens of these receptors remain unknown. Clones were sequenced by immunoSEQ multiplex PCR, and TCRdb holds only the in-frame ones, with some missing. The sample includes about 45,000 clones, 75% of them seen just once. The source material was CD4+ T cells from PBMCs cultured with a peptide pool, sampled before COVID-19 vaccination. The receptors come from a human donor who had a prior SARS-CoV-2 infection.

This chain uses TRBV18 with TRBJ1-6, with 8 bases fitting TRBD1. The germline V gene has CDR1 KGHSH and CDR2 LQKENI. This CDR3 contains 15 residues. The junction had 7 bases not matched to a gene; V was cut back by 2 bases and J by 10 bases. The CDR3 spells CASSPRQGSKSPLHF. CDR3 sequence (DNA): TGTGCCAGCTCACCAAGACAGGGGTCGAAGTCACCCCTCCACTTT. Filled out from reference TRBV18 and TRBJ1-6, the complete variable domain reads NAGVMQNPRHLVRRRGQEARLRCSPMKGHSHVYWYRQLPEEGLKFMVYLQKENIIDESGMPKERFSAEFPKEGPSILRIQQVVRGDSAAYFCASSPRQGSKSPLHFGNGTRLTVT.

The V and J genes are TRBV7-8 and TRBJ2-7, with a tentative D call TRBD2 (5 bases). Germline V gene lookup returns CDR1 SGHVS and CDR2 FQNEAQ. V gave up 5 bases and J gave up 2 bases, with 22 bases separating them. This CDR3 is built from 17 residues. CDR3 residues: CASSPYLEGSAPYEQYF. The CDR3 region has the DNA TGTGCCAGCAGCCCCTACCTAGAGGGTTCAGCGCCCTACGAGCAGTACTTC.

The chain carries TRBV3-1 (or the pseudogene TRBV3-2) and TRBJ2-7; 9 nucleotides align to TRBD1. There are 15 residues in the CDR3. J lost 5 bases, V lost 5 bases, and 10 bases had no gene match. Germline values: CDR1 LGHDT, CDR2 YNNKEL (reference sequence). CDR3 sequence (DNA): TGTGCCAGCAGCGCCGGGACAGGGAATAGGAACGAGCAGTACTTC. Residues: CASSAGTGNRNEQYF.

The chain is built from TRBV11-2 and TRBJ1-6, with a tentative D call TRBD1 (6 bases). Germline CDR1 reads SGHAT; CDR2 reads FQNNGV. V lost 3 bases to trimming and J lost 7 bases, with 7 bases between them. This CDR3 region has 13 residues. The CDR3 protein is CASSFDRNSPLHF. DNA of the CDR3: TGTGCCAGCAGCTTCGACAGGAATTCACCCCTCCACTTT.

The rearrangement uses TRBV6-5 and TRBJ2-7; 8 bases match TRBD2. Germline V CDR1 and CDR2: MNHEY, SVGAGI. Trimming took 4 bases from V and 2 from J; bases not matched to a gene: 1. CDR3 length: 13 amino acids. CDR3 nucleotide sequence: TGTGCCAGCAGTTTGGGACTAGCCTACGAGCAGTACTTC. This encodes CASSLGLAYEQYF.

The rearrangement links TRBV19 to TRBJ1-1; no firm D call. V lost 1 base, J lost 6 bases, and 12 bases lay in between. CDR1 is LNHDA, CDR2 SQIVND, per germline (reference sequence). This CDR3 comprises 14 residues. CDR3 nucleotide sequence: TGTGCCAGTAGTATAGCCGGTCGGAGACCTGAAGCTTTCTTT. Translation: CASSIAGRRPEAFF.

The genes are TRBV25-1 and TRBJ2-3; D gene uncertain. The ends were cut back, 0 bases at V and 2 bases at J, with 6 bases in the middle. Germline-derived CDR1 and CDR2 are MGHDK and SYGVNS. This CDR3 is 14 amino acids long. The CDR3 is CASSEYASTDTQYF. The DNA for the CDR3 is TGTGCCAGCAGTGAATATGCGTCCACAGATACGCAGTATTTT.

This chain joins TRBV7-8 and TRBJ2-1; D call uncertain. From germline, CDR1 is SGHVS and CDR2 FQNEAQ. Trimming took 4 bases from V and 8 from J, leaving 15 bases between them. This CDR3 has 14 amino acids. For the CDR3, the DNA is TGTGCCAGCAGCTCGCAAGGTTATGGGCATGAGCAGTTCTTC. It encodes CASSSQGYGHEQFF.

The J gene is TRBJ1-2, the V gene TRBV4-1; weak D call: TRBD1 (5 bases). Germline V lookup: CDR1 MGHRA, CDR2 YSYEKL. V was clipped by 0 bases and J by 4 bases, with 12 bases between them. This CDR3 contains 15 residues. The CDR3 coding sequence is TGCGCCAGCAGCCAAGAAGGCGGGACGCCCTATGGCTACACCTTC. It encodes CASSQEGGTPYGYTF.

This clone was picked up a small number of times. The V gene is TRBV2, the J gene TRBJ2-7, with unresolved D. CDR3 length: 12 residues. V was shortened by 8 bases and J by 6 bases, with 14 bases between the two germline ends. Germline loops: CDR1 SNHLY, CDR2 FYNNEI. CDR3 DNA: TGTGCCAGCGGGAAGCAGACCTTCGAGCAGTACTTC. Its translation is CASGKQTFEQYF. Full variable domain (rest looked up from reference TRBV2 and TRBJ2-7): EPEVTQTPSHQVTQMGQEVILRCVPISNHLYFYWYRQILGQKVEFLVSFYNNEISEKSEIFDDQFSVERPDGSNFTLKIRSTKLEDSAMYFCASGKQTFEQYFGPGTRLTVT.

The chain uses TRBV5-1 and TRBJ2-5; D remains unclear. CDR1 and CDR2 (germline): SGHRS, YFSETQ. The V end lost 4 bases, the J end lost 3 bases, and 4 bases lay between the germline ends. The CDR3 contains 11 residues. The CDR3 loop reads CASSGEETQYF. CDR3 nucleotide sequence: TGCGCCAGCAGCGGGGAAGAGACCCAGTACTTC.

This chain joins TRBV24-1 and TRBJ2-5, with D possibly being TRBD1 or TRBD2 (5 bases each). Trimming removed 5 bases at V and 5 bases at J, with 17 bases between. This CDR3 spans 15 amino acids. Germline CDR1 reads KGHDR; CDR2 reads SFDVKD. In DNA, the CDR3 is TGTGCCACCAGTGGCAGTTTGGGGCCGGGGGAGACCCAGTACTTC. Amino acids: CATSGSLGPGETQYF.

This clone appeared a single time. The chain recombines TRBV5-6 with TRBJ1-2; D unclear. Per the germline V gene, CDR1 is SGHDT and CDR2 is YYEEEE. The CDR3 has 15 residues. Trimming stripped 4 bases from V and 7 bases from J, with 20 bases between. The chain's CDR3 is CASSPLRELMAGYTF. CDR3 nucleotide sequence: TGTGCCAGCAGCCCCCTCCGTGAGTTGATGGCTGGCTACACCTTC.

The V and J genes are TRBV7-6 and TRBJ1-6; 7 bases are a match to TRBD1. This CDR3 spans 15 amino acids. Trimming cost V 1 base and J 7 bases; bases outside gene matches: 4. The germline gives CDR1 SGHVS, CDR2 FNYEAQ. CDR3 protein: CASSLEAGGNSPLHF. Here the CDR3 DNA reads TGTGCCAGCAGCTTAGAGGCAGGGGGAAATTCACCCCTCCACTTT.

This clone occurred a few times. The gene calls are TRBV7-9 and TRBJ1-6; D is unclear. This CDR3 spans 13 amino acids. Deletions cut 1 base from V and 8 bases from J, with 6 bases between. Per germline, CDR1 SEHNR and CDR2 FQNEAQ (reference sequence). As DNA, the CDR3 is TGTGCCAGCAGCTTAGATGGGGATTCACCCCTCCACTTT. Protein product: CASSLDGDSPLHF.

This chain uses TRBV9 with TRBJ1-2; 9 nucleotides agree with TRBD1. Per germline, CDR1 SGDLS and CDR2 YYNGEE. The V and J ends lost 4 bases and 5 bases, in that order; junction bases with no gene match: 9. This CDR3 comprises 15 residues. Here the CDR3 reads CASSPNPGQGYGYTF. CDR3 nucleotides: TGTGCCAGCAGCCCCAACCCGGGACAGGGTTATGGCTACACCTTC.

CDR3: CASSEWEGRNEKLFF. The CDR3 coding sequence is TGTGCCAGCAGTGAATGGGAGGGTCGGAATGAAAAACTGTTTTTT. V is TRBV25-1 and J is TRBJ1-4, with no clear D. The CDR3 is 15 residues long. Trimming removed 1 base from V and 5 bases from J, with 11 bases in between. Germline-derived CDR1 and CDR2 are MGHDK and SYGVNS.

This sequence joins TRBV5-1 and TRBJ1-1, with D perhaps TRBD1 (6 bases). CDR3 size: 13 residues. Trimming pared 5 bases from V and 4 bases from J, leaving 12 bases between. CDR1 and CDR2 (germline): SGHRS, YFSETQ. This CDR3 is CASRYDRSTEAFF. The CDR3, as DNA: TGCGCCAGCAGGTACGACAGGTCCACTGAAGCTTTCTTT.

V is TRBV21-1 and J is TRBJ1-1; the listed D gene, TRBD1, was not tested against the DNA. TRBV21-1 is noted as a pseudogene. The CDR3 is 17 residues long. The chain's CDR3 is CASGKDLRGQPGTEAFF. In DNA, the CDR3 is TGTGCCAGCGGAAAGGATCTCAGGGGGCAACCCGGGACTGAAGCTTTCTTT.

This clone was counted only a few times. In nucleotides, the CDR3 is TGTGCCAGCAGTGAGATGAATAATTCACCCCTCCACTTT. This encodes CASSEMNNSPLHF. V is TRBV28 and J is TRBJ1-6; D remains unclear. Trimming removed 5 bases at V and 5 bases at J, with 7 bases between. Per the germline V gene, CDR1 is MDHEN and CDR2 is SYDVKM. The CDR3 consists of 13 residues.

The chain employs TRBV2 and TRBJ1-5; weak D call: TRBD1 (5 bases). Germline V CDR1 and CDR2: SNHLY, FYNNEI. Deletions cut 6 bases from V and 5 bases from J, with 11 bases between. The CDR3 length is 13 residues. CDR3: CASSPDSDQPQHF. CDR3 nucleotides: TGTGCCAGCAGCCCAGACAGTGATCAGCCCCAGCATTTT.

The chain joins TRBV10-3 to TRBJ2-5, with unresolved D. This CDR3 comprises 13 residues. CDR1 is ENHRY and CDR2 is SYGVKD in the germline V gene. The V gene lost 1 base and the J gene lost 2 bases, with 5 bases spanning the gap. CDR3 amino acids: CAISEYDQETQYF. The CDR3 DNA sequence: TGTGCCATCAGTGAGTACGATCAAGAGACCCAGTACTTC.

V usage is TRBV2 and J usage is TRBJ1-1, with D unclear. Germline CDR1 is SNHLY and CDR2 is FYNNEI. The CDR3 totals 14 residues. Trimming removed 5 bases at V and 1 base at J, with 11 bases between. The CDR3 protein is CASSWEGPNTEAFF. CDR3 in DNA: TGTGCCAGCAGTTGGGAAGGGCCGAACACTGAAGCTTTCTTT.

The chain uses TRBV7-9 and TRBJ2-7; D unresolved. CDR1 is SEHNR and CDR2 is FQNEAQ in the germline V gene (reference sequence). The CDR3 runs to 13 residues. V lost 3 bases to trimming and J lost 6 bases, with 12 bases between them. The CDR3 reads CASSFTPNSEQYF. CDR3 sequence (DNA): TGTGCCAGCAGCTTTACCCCTAACTCCGAGCAGTACTTC.

The chain joins TRBV5-1 to TRBJ2-2; D is unresolved. The V gene lost 0 bases and the J gene lost 6 bases, with 3 bases spanning the gap. This CDR3 has 12 residues. The V gene's germline CDR1 is SGHRS and CDR2 YFSETQ. CDR3 loop: CASSLESGELFF. The CDR3 DNA is TGCGCCAGCAGCTTGGAGTCCGGGGAGCTGTTTTTT.